What follows are 11 T cell receptor beta chains derived from one specimen sequenced in a study of early T cells in non-severe SARS-CoV-2 infection. Each CDR3 protein gets one entry after TCRdb re-called the 5' RACE reads with MiXCR. In the table there are tens of thousands of distinct CDR3 sequences, more than 4% of which are singletons. Sequenced input: whole blood. The receptors originated from an adult who was a healthcare worker with PCR-confirmed SARS-CoV-2 infection or an uninfected control (not recorded which).

The table lists this clonotype with many counts. This sequence joins TRBV19 and TRBJ1-4; D unclear. This CDR3 contains 12 residues. Trimming left V 6 bases short and J 6 bases short, with 8 bases between. From germline, CDR1 is LNHDA and CDR2 SQIVND (reference sequence). The CDR3 DNA is TGTGCCAGTAGACGGCCTGATGAAAAACTGTTTTTT. Amino acids: CASRRPDEKLFF.

This clonotype has ten or more counts. The CDR3 spells CASSYGLPSSYEQYF. The DNA for the CDR3 is TGCGCCAGCAGCTACGGCCTACCGAGCTCCTACGAGCAGTACTTC. The V call is TRBV5-1, the J call TRBJ2-7; D call uncertain. Germline V gene data show CDR1 as SGHRS and CDR2 as YFSETQ. Trimming pared 3 bases from V and 0 bases from J, leaving 13 bases between. The CDR3 spans 15 residues.

Concerning this clonotype: A much larger clone sits a single nucleotide away, making a read error possible. V gene TRBV7-8 combines with J gene TRBJ2-7, with 10 bases matching TRBD2. CDR1 is SGHVS and CDR2 is FQNEAQ in the germline V gene. The CDR3 spans 16 residues. The CDR3 DNA reads as TGTGCCAGCAGCTTAGGATTTCTAGCGGGGGACTACAAGCAGTACTTC. It is translated as CASSLGFLAGDYKQYF.

The table lists this clonotype with many counts. This chain uses TRBV11-2 with TRBJ1-1; no reliable D call. Per the germline V gene, CDR1 is SGHAT and CDR2 is FQNNGV. The germline V and J ends were trimmed by 1 base and 0 bases, with 9 bases remaining between them. This CDR3 is 15 amino acids long. The CDR3 here is CASSLAGRMNTEAFF. CDR3 DNA: TGTGCCAGCAGCTTAGCAGGCAGAATGAACACTGAAGCTTTCTTT.

This clonotype was seen more than once but under ten times. The chain couples TRBV29-1 to TRBJ2-2, with 7 bases identical to TRBD1. V gave up 4 bases and J gave up 1 base; unmatched junction bases: 0. Germline values: CDR1 SQVTM, CDR2 ANQGSEA. The CDR3 consists of 13 residues. CDR3 sequence: CSVGTGNTGELFF. CDR3 in DNA: TGCAGCGTTGGGACAGGGAACACCGGGGAGCTGTTTTTT.

This clonotype was seen a handful of times. The chain has TRBV7-9 and TRBJ2-1; D possibly corresponds to TRBD1 (6 bases). The V gene's germline CDR1 is SEHNR and CDR2 FQNEAQ (reference sequence). Trimming cost V 5 bases and J 4 bases, with 9 bases left between them. CDR3 length equals 13 residues. Here the CDR3 reads CASSQGQYNEQFF. CDR3 bases: TGTGCCAGCAGCCAAGGACAGTACAATGAGCAGTTCTTC.

This clonotype was seen a handful of times. V is TRBV24-1 and J is TRBJ2-5; no definite D call. This CDR3 region has 13 residues. The germline V and J ends were trimmed by 1 base and 4 bases, with 6 bases remaining between them. Germline CDR1 and CDR2: KGHDR and SFDVKD. The CDR3 sequence is CATSDLISETQYF. As DNA, the CDR3 is TGTGCCACCAGTGATTTAATATCAGAGACCCAGTACTTC.

This clonotype was picked up many times. The chain combines TRBV5-1 with TRBJ2-4; TRBD1 agrees at 8 bases. Germline CDR1 is SGHRS and CDR2 is YFSETQ. V lost 5 bases, J lost 2 bases, and 6 bases stayed unmatched. CDR3 length: 15 amino acids. The chain's CDR3 is CASRRDRLTKNIQYF. CDR3 coding DNA: TGCGCCAGCAGACGGGACAGGCTAACCAAAAACATTCAGTACTTC.

This sequence joins TRBV7-2 and TRBJ1-2, with a tentative D call TRBD1 (5 bases). CDR1 and CDR2 (germline): SGHTA, FQGNSA. The CDR3 has 11 residues. V was cut by 5 bases and J by 8 bases, with 9 bases left in between. The CDR3 sequence is CASSPGEGYTF. The CDR3 DNA follows: TGTGCCAGCAGCCCGGGGGAGGGCTACACCTTC.

This clonotype occurred many times. The chain is built from TRBV5-1 and TRBJ1-1, with unresolved D. This CDR3 spans 14 amino acids. The germline CDR1 and CDR2 sequences are SGHRS and YFSETQ. V shed 0 bases and J shed 0 bases, with 6 bases lying between them. CDR3 nucleotides: TGCGCCAGCAGCTTGGGGCAGATGAACACTGAAGCTTTCTTT. Translated: CASSLGQMNTEAFF.

The J gene is TRBJ2-1, the V gene TRBV4-3; 14 nucleotides match TRBD2. The germline V gene has CDR1 LGHNA and CDR2 YSLEER. The junction had 4 bases not matched to a gene; V was cut back by 4 bases and J by 8 bases. This CDR3 contains 15 residues. CDR3 loop: CASSRGTSGSHEQFF. The CDR3 coding sequence is TGCGCCAGCAGCCGGGGGACTAGCGGGAGTCATGAGCAGTTCTTC.